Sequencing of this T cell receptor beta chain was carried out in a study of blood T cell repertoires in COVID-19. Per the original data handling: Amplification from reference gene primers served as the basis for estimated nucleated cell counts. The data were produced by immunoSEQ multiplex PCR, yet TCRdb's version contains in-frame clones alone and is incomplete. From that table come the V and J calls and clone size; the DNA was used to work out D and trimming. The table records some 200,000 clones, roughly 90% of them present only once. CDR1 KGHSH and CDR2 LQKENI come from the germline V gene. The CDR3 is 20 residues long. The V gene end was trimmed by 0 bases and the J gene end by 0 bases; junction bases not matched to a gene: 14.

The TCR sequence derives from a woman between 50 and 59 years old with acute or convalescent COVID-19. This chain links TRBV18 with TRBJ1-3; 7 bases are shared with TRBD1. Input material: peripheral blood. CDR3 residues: CASSPPGTVSGLGSGNTIYF. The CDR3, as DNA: TGTGCCAGCTCACCACCCGGGACAGTCTCCGGATTGGGCTCTGGAAACACCATATATTTT.